A single sample is the source of the 19 T cell receptor beta chains below, sequenced in a study of shared clonotypes between healthy human individuals. TCRdb's copy holds only in-frame clones and misses some; the assay was immunoSEQ multiplex PCR. The sample gives about 2.1 million clones, 90% to 95% of which show up once; approximately 1.6% is in the top ten. Naivety among CD8 cells was defined by CD45RO negativity and positive CCR7 selection, thereby excluding terminally differentiated effector memory CD45RA+ cells. The sample consisted of naive CD8+ T cells from PBMCs. Receptors originate from a man younger than 35 in good health. Some clones in this sample may be carry-over from other donors' samples.

This CDR3 is CASRGDRENTEAFF. CDR3 DNA: TGTGCCAGCAGGGGAGACAGGGAGAACACTGAAGCTTTCTTT. V usage is TRBV9 and J usage is TRBJ1-1, with TRBD1 identical over 7 bases. Germline V lookup: CDR1 SGDLS, CDR2 YYNGEE. CDR3 length equals 14 residues. The ends lost 5 bases at V and 1 base at J; junction bases unmatched: 5.

This sequence joins TRBV27 and TRBJ2-7; 8 positions agree with TRBD2. The CDR3 is 15 residues long. The J segment lost 2 bases and the V segment lost 7 bases, leaving 10 bases of the junction unmatched. Germline V gene data show CDR1 as MNHEY and CDR2 as SMNVEV (reference sequence). Here the CDR3 DNA reads TGTGCCAGCATCGTACGGGCGGGAGGAACCTACGAGCAGTACTTC. It codes for CASIVRAGGTYEQYF.

The chain recombines TRBV6-5 with TRBJ2-3; D is perhaps TRBD2 (5 bases). The CDR3 runs 14 residues. Germline CDR1 is MNHEY and CDR2 is SVGAGI. The V and J ends lost 0 bases and 1 base respectively, with 5 bases between them. Written as DNA, the CDR3 is TGTGCCAGCAGTTACTCACTAGGCACAGATACGCAGTATTTT. Encoded protein: CASSYSLGTDTQYF.

A word on this clone: The same CDR3 is also encoded by other DNA sequences in this sample. The chain joins TRBV6-5 to TRBJ2-2, with D perhaps matching TRBD1 (6 bases). Trimming removed 4 bases at V and 1 base at J, with 10 bases between. Germline-derived CDR1 and CDR2 are MNHEY and SVGAGI. The CDR3 contains 15 residues. The CDR3 sequence is CASSSSGENTGELFF. The CDR3 DNA is TGTGCCAGCAGTTCGTCAGGGGAGAACACCGGGGAGCTGTTTTTT.

The chain carries TRBV4-1 and TRBJ1-3, with D uncertain. Germline values: CDR1 MGHRA, CDR2 YSYEKL. The CDR3 is made up of 15 amino acids. The V gene lost 0 bases and the J gene lost 0 bases, with 6 bases spanning the gap. CDR3 loop: CASSQEDNSGNTIYF. The CDR3 DNA reads TGCGCCAGCAGCCAAGAGGATAACTCTGGAAACACCATATATTTT.

In nucleotides, the CDR3 is TGTGCCAGCAGTTACTCGAGTCAGGGGGCCACTGAAGCTTTCTTT. Translated, it gives CASSYSSQGATEAFF. The chain uses TRBV6-5 and TRBJ1-1; 8 nucleotides line up with TRBD1. Germline CDR1 is MNHEY and CDR2 is SVGAGI. The CDR3 is made up of 15 amino acids. The V and J ends lost 0 bases and 4 bases, in that order; junction bases with no gene match: 4.

The V gene is TRBV27, the J gene TRBJ1-1, with D possibly being TRBD1 (5 bases). CDR3 length: 13 residues. Germline lookup yields CDR1 MNHEY and CDR2 SMNVEV (reference sequence). Trimming took off 8 bases at V and 6 bases at J, with 16 bases between the two ends. The CDR3 nucleotides read TGTGCCAGCCGCGAAAGCAGGACACCTGAAGCTTTCTTT. As protein: CASRESRTPEAFF.

A remark on this clone: Other DNA sequences in the same sample also yield this CDR3. This chain joins TRBV27 and TRBJ2-7; D possibly corresponds to TRBD1 (7 bases). The CDR3 covers 15 residues. V was shortened by 0 bases and J by 1 base, with 10 bases between the two germline ends. The germline CDR1 and CDR2 sequences are MNHEY and SMNVEV (reference sequence). The CDR3 DNA reads as TGTGCCAGCAGTTTATCTGCAGGGGGGTCCTACGAGCAGTACTTC. This sequence encodes CASSLSAGGSYEQYF.

The chain combines TRBV5-4 with TRBJ2-7, with D unresolved. The V end lost 4 bases, the J end lost 4 bases, and 6 bases lay between the germline ends. The germline V gene has CDR1 SGHNT and CDR2 YYREEE (reference sequence). The CDR3 runs to 11 residues. The CDR3 region is CASSDGYEQYF. CDR3 DNA sequence: TGTGCCAGCAGCGACGGGTACGAGCAGTACTTC.

The genes are TRBV7-8 and TRBJ2-7; 8 positions match TRBD1. V was pared by 5 bases and J by 7 bases, with 7 bases of the junction left unmatched. The V gene's germline CDR1 is SGHVS and CDR2 FQNEAQ. The CDR3 runs to 13 residues. CDR3 in DNA: TGTGCCAGCAGCCCAGGGGGCTCGGGGGAGCAGTACTTC. It yields the protein CASSPGGSGEQYF.

The gene calls are TRBV6-1 and TRBJ1-2; D is uncertain. Germline V CDR1 and CDR2: MNHNS, SASEGT. Deletions cut 11 bases from V and 4 bases from J, with 11 bases between. The CDR3 is 11 amino acids. The CDR3 protein is CAGRRAYGYTF. The CDR3 DNA reads as TGTGCCGGCCGACGAGCCTATGGCTACACCTTC.

The V gene is TRBV28, the J gene TRBJ2-3, with TRBD2 identical over 11 bases. V trimming: 5 bases; J trimming: 5 bases; junction bases outside the gene matches: 12. The CDR3 covers 17 residues. Germline V gene lookup returns CDR1 MDHEN and CDR2 SYDVKM. CDR3 coding DNA: TGTGCCAGCAGTACCTTAGCGGGAGGGCCGAGGGAAGATACGCAGTATTTT. Its translation: CASSTLAGGPREDTQYF.

The chain links TRBV7-9 to TRBJ2-5; 9 nucleotides align to TRBD1. The J call is in doubt because the DNA end fits TRBJ2-7 better. In germline, CDR1 is SEHNR, CDR2 FQNEAQ (reference sequence). The CDR3 sequence is 14 residues long. The CDR3 nucleotides read TGTGCCAGCAGCCCGAACAGGGGGCCCTACGAGCAGTACTTC. This sequence encodes CASSPNRGPYEQYF.

The V call is TRBV28, the J call TRBJ2-6; D is unresolved. The CDR3 sequence is 19 residues long. Germline CDR1 and CDR2: MDHEN and SYDVKM. With 4 bases removed from V and 0 bases from J, the gap between germline ends came to 19 bases. The CDR3 is CASSSAWAGDASGANVLTF. The CDR3 DNA is TGTGCCAGCAGTTCTGCCTGGGCAGGAGATGCCTCTGGGGCCAACGTCCTGACTTTC. Full variable domain (missing parts from reference TRBV28 and TRBJ2-6): DVKVTQSSRYLVKRTGEKVFLECVQDMDHENMFWYRQDPGLGLRLIYFSYDVKMKEKGDIPEGYSVSREKKERFSLILESASTNQTSMYLCASSSAWAGDASGANVLTFGAGSRLTVL.

For the CDR3, the DNA is TGCGCCAGCAGCTTGGTAGTAGCACCGCCTGATGAGCAGTTCTTC. Amino acids: CASSLVVAPPDEQFF. The chain has TRBV5-1 and TRBJ2-1; D not certain. V lost 0 bases and J lost 8, with 15 bases in between. CDR3 size: 15 residues. Germline V gene sequence: CDR1 SGHRS, CDR2 YFSETQ.

The chain has TRBV5-1 and TRBJ1-2; 12 bases fit TRBD1. Per the germline V gene, CDR1 is SGHRS and CDR2 is YFSETQ. J was trimmed by 6 bases and V by 8 bases; bases with no gene match: 5. The CDR3 extends over 13 amino acids. The CDR3 protein is CASGTGGADGYTF. The CDR3 DNA follows: TGCGCCAGTGGGACAGGGGGCGCGGATGGCTACACCTTC.

The chain employs TRBV7-9 and TRBJ2-7; 8 bases match TRBD2. The CDR3 consists of 15 residues. Germline V gene sequence: CDR1 SEHNR, CDR2 FQNEAQ (reference sequence). The V and J ends lost 5 bases and 2 bases, in that order; junction bases with no gene match: 8. The CDR3 bases are TGTGCCAGCAGCCAAAGCGGGAGCCTCACCTACGAGCAGTACTTC. Encoded protein: CASSQSGSLTYEQYF.

This clone appeared a few times. This sample also contains other DNA sequences that code for the same CDR3. The chain combines TRBV9 with TRBJ1-1; D gene uncertain. This CDR3 spans 13 amino acids. Germline CDR1 is SGDLS and CDR2 is YYNGEE. Trimming cost V 2 bases and J 0 bases, with 5 bases left between them. The CDR3 spells CASSVGMNTEAFF. CDR3 nucleotide sequence: TGTGCCAGCAGCGTCGGGATGAACACTGAAGCTTTCTTT. The whole variable domain, remainder taken from reference TRBV9 and TRBJ1-1, is DSGVTQTPKHLITATGQRVTLRCSPRSGDLSVYWYQQSLDQGLQFLIQYYNGEERAKGNILERFSAQQFPDLHSELNLSSLELGDSALYFCASSVGMNTEAFFGQGTRLTVV.

The chain is built from TRBV5-6 and TRBJ2-1, with 9 bases identical to TRBD1. CDR1 SGHDT and CDR2 YYEEEE come from the germline V gene. Trimming cost V 5 bases and J 7 bases; bases outside gene matches: 13. The CDR3 has 16 residues. Written as DNA, the CDR3 is TGTGCCAGCAGGTACGGGACAGGGCCTGACATAAATGAGCAGTTCTTC. Encoded protein: CASRYGTGPDINEQFF. Supplemented by reference TRBV5-6 and TRBJ2-1, the full variable domain reads DAGVTQSPTHLIKTRGQQVTLRCSPKSGHDTVSWYQQALGQGPQFIFQYYEEEERQRGNFPDRFSGHQFPNYSSELNVNALLLGDSALYLCASRYGTGPDINEQFFGPGTRLTVL.